The clone carrying this T cell receptor beta chain has more than one count but fewer than ten. Its antigen is undetermined. Sequencing of DNA taken from cultured CD4+ T cells relied on the Oncomine TCR Beta short-read assay. TCRdb ran MiXCR on the PCR reads and lists one entry per CDR3 protein. The sample holds 20,000 to 25,000 distinct CDR3 sequences, roughly 45% seen once. Looked up from germline, CDR1 is SNHLY and CDR2 is FYNNEI. The ends were cut back, 6 bases at V and 5 bases at J, with 11 bases in the middle. The CDR3 runs 13 residues. The treatment was: roughly nine-day PBMC culture with coronavirus spike peptide pools or control peptides (ViraFEST assay). ViraFEST sequenced TCRs after peptide-pool expansion of antigen-specific T cells. This sample stems from a study of vaccination and CD4 T cells after COVID-19. Study in general: Each participant was administered two doses of a vaccine, which was either BNT162b2 or mRNA-1273. The peptides that stimulated the cells were overlapping spike peptides from SARS-CoV-2, HCoV-NL63, HCoV-OC43 and HCoV-229E. Control cultures used a CEFX viral epitope pool, an HIV-1 Nef peptide pool, or no peptide.

This TCR came from a human donor who had recovered from COVID-19. Input material: CD4+ T cells from blood, cultured in vitro. The V gene is TRBV2, the J gene TRBJ1-5; possibly TRBD1 for D (5 bases). CDR3 region: CASRAQGYQPQHF. Here the CDR3 DNA reads TGTGCCAGCAGAGCTCAGGGTTATCAGCCCCAGCATTTT.